What follows describes a single TCR beta chain. Its antigen is unidentified. The germline CDR1 and CDR2 sequences are SGHDT and YYEEEE. The CDR3 loop spans 18 amino acids. The V end lost 1 base, the J end lost 3 bases, and 21 bases lay between the germline ends. This entry comes from a study of T-cell memory formation after mild COVID-19. Notes on the study in general: Pre-infection memory harbored some responding clones, suggesting cross-reactive memory joined. The CD4+ clones that contracted clustered mainly within CM and EM, and the CD8+ clones concentrated in EMRA.

In TCRdb, the 5' RACE reads were re-called with MiXCR into one record per CDR3 protein. The sample lists some 320,000 distinct CDR3 sequences, roughly an eighth occurring once. The clonotype originates from a man younger than 30 who had mild COVID-19 (a few samples of this study predate the infection). Cell type and time point are not known. V is TRBV5-6 and J is TRBJ2-3; D gene uncertain. The sample was PBMCs or a T cell subset sorted from them (not recorded which). The CDR3 protein is CASSLPISRLGDTDTQYF. In nucleotides, the CDR3 is TGTGCCAGCAGCTTGCCCATTTCCCGACTGGGCGATACAGATACGCAGTATTTT.